This TCR beta chain was sequenced in a study of cytomegalovirus exposure and HLA in healthy donors. Notes on the study in general: The authors later linked a missense DCLRE1C variant to TCR beta V- and J-gene trimming.

Primers included in the PCR were 60 Vbeta and 13 Jbeta primers. Produced via immunoSEQ multiplex PCR; TCRdb's table is partial and in-frame only. In the table there are about 140,000 clones, around 77% of which are singletons. Note on this clone: Its antigen is not identified.

Each donor was nominally healthy when sampled (though unrecorded immune exposures were likely). The CDR3 runs 14 residues. Germline values: CDR1 MNHEY, CDR2 SVGAGI. V was shortened by 0 bases and J by 0 bases, with 5 bases between the two germline ends. This TCR came from a woman aged 45 to 65 in good health and CMV-seronegative. The chain has TRBV6-5 and TRBJ1-2; D is uncertain. Sequencing was carried out using PBMCs. The CDR3 nucleotides read TGTGCCAGCAGTTACTCCCGGTCTAACTATGGCTACACCTTC. It encodes CASSYSRSNYGYTF.